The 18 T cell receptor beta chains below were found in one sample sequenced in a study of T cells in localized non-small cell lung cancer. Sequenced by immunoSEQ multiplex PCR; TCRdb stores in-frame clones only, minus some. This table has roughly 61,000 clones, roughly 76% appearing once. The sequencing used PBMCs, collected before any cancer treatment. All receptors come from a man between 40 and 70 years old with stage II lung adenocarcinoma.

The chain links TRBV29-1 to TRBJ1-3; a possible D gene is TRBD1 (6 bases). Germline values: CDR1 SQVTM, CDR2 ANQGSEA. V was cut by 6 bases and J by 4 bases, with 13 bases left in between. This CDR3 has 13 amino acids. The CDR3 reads CSVAYRDGNTIYF. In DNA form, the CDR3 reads TGCAGCGTCGCGTACAGGGACGGAAACACCATATATTTT.

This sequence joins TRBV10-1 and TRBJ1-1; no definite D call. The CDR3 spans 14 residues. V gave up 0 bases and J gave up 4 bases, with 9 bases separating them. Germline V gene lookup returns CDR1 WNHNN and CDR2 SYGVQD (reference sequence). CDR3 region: CASSESASSTEAFF. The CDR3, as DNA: TGCGCCAGCAGTGAGTCGGCCAGTTCCACTGAAGCTTTCTTT.

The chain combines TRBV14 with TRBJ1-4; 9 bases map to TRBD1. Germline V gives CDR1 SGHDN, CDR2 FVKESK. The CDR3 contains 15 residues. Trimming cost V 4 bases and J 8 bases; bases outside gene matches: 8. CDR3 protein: CASSPWTGAGEKLFF. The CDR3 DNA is TGTGCCAGCAGCCCCTGGACAGGGGCCGGCGAAAAACTGTTTTTT.

This chain's CDR3 is CASSLGGTSGSNEQFF. The CDR3 bases are TGTGCCAGCAGCTTAGGTGGGACTAGCGGTTCCAATGAGCAGTTCTTC. The chain recombines TRBV7-8 with TRBJ2-1, with TRBD2 matching over 11 bases. The CDR3 consists of 16 residues. Germline V gives CDR1 SGHVS, CDR2 FQNEAQ. After removal of 1 base from V and 6 bases from J, the junction contained 5 bases not matched to a gene.

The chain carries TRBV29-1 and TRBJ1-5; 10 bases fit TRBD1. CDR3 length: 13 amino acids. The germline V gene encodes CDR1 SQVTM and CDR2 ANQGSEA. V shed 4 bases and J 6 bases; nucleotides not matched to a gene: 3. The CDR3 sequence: CSVGTGGSQPQHF. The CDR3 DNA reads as TGCAGCGTTGGGACAGGGGGGAGTCAGCCCCAGCATTTT.

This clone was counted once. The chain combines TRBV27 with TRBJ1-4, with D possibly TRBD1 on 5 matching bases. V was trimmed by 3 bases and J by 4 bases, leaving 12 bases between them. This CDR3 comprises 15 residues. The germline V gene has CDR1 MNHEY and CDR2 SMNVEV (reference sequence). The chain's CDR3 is CASSLVAGINEKLFF. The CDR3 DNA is TGTGCCAGCAGTTTGGTCGCAGGGATTAATGAAAAACTGTTTTTT.

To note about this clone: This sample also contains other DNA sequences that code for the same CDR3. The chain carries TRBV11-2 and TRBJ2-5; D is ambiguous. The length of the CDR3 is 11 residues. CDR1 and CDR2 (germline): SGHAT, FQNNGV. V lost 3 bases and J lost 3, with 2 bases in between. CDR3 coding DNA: TGTGCCAGCAGCTTCAAAGAGACCCAGTACTTC. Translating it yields CASSFKETQYF. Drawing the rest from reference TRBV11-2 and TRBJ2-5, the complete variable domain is EAGVAQSPRYKIIEKRQSVAFWCNPISGHATLYWYQQILGQGPKLLIQFQNNGVVDDSQLPKDRFSAERLKGVDSTLKIQPAKLEDSAVYLCASSFKETQYFGPGTRLLVL.

The CDR3 region has the DNA TGTGCCTGGAGTGAGACAGGTCTCTCTGGGGCCAACGTCCTGACTTTC. Protein product: CAWSETGLSGANVLTF. The V call is TRBV30, the J call TRBJ2-6; a weak D match, TRBD1 (6 bases). Trimming removed 1 base from V and 0 bases from J, with 10 bases in between. The CDR3 sequence is 16 residues long. Germline loops: CDR1 GTSNPN, CDR2 SVGIG (reference sequence).

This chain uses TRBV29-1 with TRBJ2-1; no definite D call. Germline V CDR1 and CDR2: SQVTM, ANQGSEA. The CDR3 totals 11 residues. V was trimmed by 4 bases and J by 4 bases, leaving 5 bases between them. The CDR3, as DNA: TGCAGCGTTGCAGGATACAATGAGCAGTTCTTC. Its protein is CSVAGYNEQFF.

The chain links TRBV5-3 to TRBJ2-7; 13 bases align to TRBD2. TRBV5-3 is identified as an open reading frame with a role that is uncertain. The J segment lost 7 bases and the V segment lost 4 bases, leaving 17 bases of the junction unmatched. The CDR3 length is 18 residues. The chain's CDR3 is CARSPWTSGREEFWEQYF. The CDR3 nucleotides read TGTGCCAGAAGCCCCTGGACTAGCGGGAGAGAGGAATTTTGGGAGCAGTACTTC.

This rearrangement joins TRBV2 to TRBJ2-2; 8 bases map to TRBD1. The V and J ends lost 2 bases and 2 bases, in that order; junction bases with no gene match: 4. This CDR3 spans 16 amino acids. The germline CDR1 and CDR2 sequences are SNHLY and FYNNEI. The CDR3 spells CASSELGQGNTGELFF. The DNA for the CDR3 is TGTGCCAGCAGTGAATTAGGACAGGGAAACACCGGGGAGCTGTTTTTT.

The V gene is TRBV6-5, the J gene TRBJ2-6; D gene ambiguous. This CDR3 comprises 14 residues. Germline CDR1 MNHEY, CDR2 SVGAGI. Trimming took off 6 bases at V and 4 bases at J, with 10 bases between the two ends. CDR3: CASSTSRGANVLTF. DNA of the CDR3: TGTGCCAGCAGCACCTCCAGAGGGGCCAACGTCCTGACTTTC.

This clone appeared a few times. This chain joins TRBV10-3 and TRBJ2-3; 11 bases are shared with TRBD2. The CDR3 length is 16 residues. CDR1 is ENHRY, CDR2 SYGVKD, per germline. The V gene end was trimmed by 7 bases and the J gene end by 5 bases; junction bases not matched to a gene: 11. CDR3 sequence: CAIIIGLAGGIDTQYF. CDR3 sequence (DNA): TGTGCCATCATAATAGGGCTAGCGGGGGGCATAGATACGCAGTATTTT.

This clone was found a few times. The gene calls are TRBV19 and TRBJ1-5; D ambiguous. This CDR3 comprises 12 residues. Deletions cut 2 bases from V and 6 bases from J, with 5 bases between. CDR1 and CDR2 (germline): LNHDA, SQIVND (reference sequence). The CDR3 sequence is CASSIIGQPQHF. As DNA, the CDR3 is TGTGCCAGTAGTATAATAGGTCAGCCCCAGCATTTT.

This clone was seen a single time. The CDR3 region has the DNA TGCGCCAGCAACCCAGGTGGTGACAATGAGCAGTTCTTC. Residues: CASNPGGDNEQFF. The chain is built from TRBV5-1 and TRBJ2-1; D is uncertain. Trimming shortened V by 6 bases and J by 5 bases, and 12 bases separated the two germline ends. CDR1 SGHRS and CDR2 YFSETQ come from the germline V gene. The CDR3 extends over 13 amino acids. Combining the CDR3 with reference TRBV5-1 and TRBJ2-1 gives the whole variable domain KAGVTQTPRYLIKTRGQQVTLSCSPISGHRSVSWYQQTPGQGLQFLFEYFSETQRNKGNFPGRFSGRQFSNSRSEMNVSTLELGDSALYLCASNPGGDNEQFFGPGTRLTVL.

The DNA of the CDR3 is TGTGCCTGGAGTGTCCAGGACAGGAGGAATCAGCCCCAGCATTTT. Translating it yields CAWSVQDRRNQPQHF. V and J are TRBV30 and TRBJ1-5; 7 nucleotides line up with TRBD1. The CDR3 is 15 residues long. The V and J ends lost 0 bases and 4 bases, in that order; junction bases with no gene match: 6. CDR1 and CDR2 from the germline V gene are GTSNPN and SVGIG (reference sequence).

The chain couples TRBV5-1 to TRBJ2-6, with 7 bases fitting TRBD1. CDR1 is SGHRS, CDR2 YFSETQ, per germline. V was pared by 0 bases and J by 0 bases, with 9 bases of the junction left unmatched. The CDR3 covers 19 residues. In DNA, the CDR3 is TGCGCCAGCAGCTTGGCTCCGGGACAGCACAACTCTGGGGCCAACGTCCTGACTTTC. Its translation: CASSLAPGQHNSGANVLTF.

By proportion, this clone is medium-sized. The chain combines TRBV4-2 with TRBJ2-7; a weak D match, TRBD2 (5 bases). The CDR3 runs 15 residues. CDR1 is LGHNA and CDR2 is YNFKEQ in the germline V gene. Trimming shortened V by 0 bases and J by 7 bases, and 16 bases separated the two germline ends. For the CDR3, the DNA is TGTGCCAGCAGCCAAGAATGGACCCCCCAGCGGGAGCAGTACTTC. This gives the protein CASSQEWTPQREQYF.